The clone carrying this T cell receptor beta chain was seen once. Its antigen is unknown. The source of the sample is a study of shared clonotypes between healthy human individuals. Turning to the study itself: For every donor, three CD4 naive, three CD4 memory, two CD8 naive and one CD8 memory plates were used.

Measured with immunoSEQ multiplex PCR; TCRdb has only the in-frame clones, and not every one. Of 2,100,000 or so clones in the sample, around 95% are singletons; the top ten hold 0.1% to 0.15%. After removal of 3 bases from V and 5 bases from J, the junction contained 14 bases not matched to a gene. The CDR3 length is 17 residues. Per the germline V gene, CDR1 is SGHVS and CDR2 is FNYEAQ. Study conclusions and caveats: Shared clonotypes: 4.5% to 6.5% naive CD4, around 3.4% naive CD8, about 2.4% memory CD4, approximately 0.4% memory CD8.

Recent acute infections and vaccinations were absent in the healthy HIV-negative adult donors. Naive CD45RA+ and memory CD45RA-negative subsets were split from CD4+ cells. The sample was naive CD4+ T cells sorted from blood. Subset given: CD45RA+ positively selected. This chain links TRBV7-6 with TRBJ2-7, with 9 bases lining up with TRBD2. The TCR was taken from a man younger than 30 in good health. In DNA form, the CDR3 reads TGTGCCAGCAGCTTCCTAGCCGAGAGCGGGAGGCACCACGAGCAGTACTTC. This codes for CASSFLAESGRHHEQYF.